This TCR beta chain derives from a study of shared T cell receptors in the human thymus. V was shortened by 4 bases and J by 12 bases, with 26 bases between the two germline ends. In germline, CDR1 is SGHRS, CDR2 YFSETQ. This CDR3 has 16 residues. Measured with immunoSEQ multiplex PCR; TCRdb has only the in-frame clones, and not every one. The sample lists about 540,000 clones, around 82% occurring once. The same sample was also studied in work on human thymus T cells. Per that paper: Healthy Finnish infants undergoing corrective surgery for congenital heart defects were used as donors. Thymus tissue for the work was resected from patients undergoing corrective heart surgery. In thymic and blood repertoires alike, V and J usage looked biased. Related research described thymic repertoires that were highly overlapping among unrelated individuals.

The V gene is TRBV5-1, the J gene TRBJ2-1; D may be TRBD2 (7 bases). The source of this sequence is a boy younger than two with a congenital heart defect. The sequenced sample consisted of thymocytes. CDR3 in DNA: TGCGCCAGCAGCCCAGGGAGGGGGAAGGGTTTACCCTGGCAGTTCTTC. Translated, it gives CASSPGRGKGLPWQFF.